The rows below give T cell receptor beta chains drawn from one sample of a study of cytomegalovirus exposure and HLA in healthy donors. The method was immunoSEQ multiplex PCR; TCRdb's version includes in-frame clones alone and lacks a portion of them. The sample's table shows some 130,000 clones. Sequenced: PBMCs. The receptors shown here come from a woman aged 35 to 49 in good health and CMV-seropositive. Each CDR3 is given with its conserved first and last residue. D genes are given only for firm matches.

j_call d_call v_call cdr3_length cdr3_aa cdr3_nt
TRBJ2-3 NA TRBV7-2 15 CASSYHSGPKDTQYF TGTGCCAGCAGCTACCATAGCGGTCCCAAAGATACGCAGTATTTT
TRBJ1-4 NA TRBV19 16 CASSIQGARTNEKLFF TGTGCCAGTAGTATCCAGGGCGCGAGAACTAATGAAAAACTGTTTTTT
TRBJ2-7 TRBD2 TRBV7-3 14 CASSPSGSKNEQYF TGTGCCAGCAGCCCTAGCGGGAGTAAAAACGAGCAGTACTTC
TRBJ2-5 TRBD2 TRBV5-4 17 CASSLVPSGRRRETQYF TGTGCCAGCAGCTTGGTTCCTAGCGGGAGGCGGAGGGAGACCCAGTACTTC
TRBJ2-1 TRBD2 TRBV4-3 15 CASRLTGGPNNEQFF TGCGCCAGCAGGCTAACGGGAGGGCCGAACAATGAGCAGTTCTTC
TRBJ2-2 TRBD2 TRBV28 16 CASSPRGAGGPGELFF TGTGCCAGCAGTCCCAGGGGAGCGGGAGGGCCCGGGGAGCTGTTTTTT
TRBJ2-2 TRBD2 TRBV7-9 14 CASSRLADTGELFF TGTGCCAGCAGCCGTCTAGCGGACACCGGGGAGCTGTTTTTT
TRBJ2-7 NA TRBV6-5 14 CASSYSSGSYEQYF TGTGCCAGCAGTTACTCGAGCGGCAGCTACGAGCAGTACTTC
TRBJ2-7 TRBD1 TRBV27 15 CASSLFRQGAYEQYF TGTGCCAGCAGTTTATTCCGACAGGGGGCCTACGAGCAGTACTTC
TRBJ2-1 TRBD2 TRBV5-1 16 CASSLRGTSGYNEQFF TGCGCCAGCAGCTTACGGGGGACTAGCGGTTACAATGAGCAGTTCTTC
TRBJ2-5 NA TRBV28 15 CASGMAGLVKETQYF TGTGCCAGCGGTATGGCGGGCCTCGTGAAAGAGACCCAGTACTTC
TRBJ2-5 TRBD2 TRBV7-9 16 CASSLRGLAGGETQYF TGTGCCAGCAGCTTACGGGGACTAGCGGGAGGAGAGACCCAGTACTTC
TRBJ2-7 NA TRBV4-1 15 CASSQYLGATYEQYF TGCGCCAGCAGCCAATATTTAGGGGCCACCTACGAGCAGTACTTC
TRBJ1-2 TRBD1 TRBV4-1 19 CASSLFGDRTTTLNYGYTF TGCGCCAGCAGCCTTTTCGGGGACAGGACCACTACCCTTAACTATGGCTACACCTTC
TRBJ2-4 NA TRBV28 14 CASSFGATKNIQYF TGTGCCAGCAGTTTTGGGGCTACCAAAAACATTCAGTACTTC
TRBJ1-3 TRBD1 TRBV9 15 CASSVHRGQGNTIYF TGTGCCAGCAGCGTACACAGGGGGCAGGGAAACACCATATATTTT
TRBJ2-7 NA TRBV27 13 CASNFSSSYEQYF TGTGCCAGCAATTTTTCCTCCTCCTACGAGCAGTACTTC
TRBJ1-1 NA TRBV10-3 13 CAISLQGNTEAFF TGTGCCATCAGTTTACAGGGGAACACTGAAGCTTTCTTT
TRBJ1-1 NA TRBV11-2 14 CASSLITRGHEAFF TGTGCCAGCAGCTTAATAACTCGGGGTCATGAAGCTTTCTTT
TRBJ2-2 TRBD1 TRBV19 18 CASSIFPPTGGDPGELFF TGTGCCAGTAGTATTTTCCCGCCGACAGGGGGGGATCCCGGGGAGCTGTTTTTT
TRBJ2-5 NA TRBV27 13 CASTGRGRGTQYF TGTGCCAGCACCGGCAGGGGTCGAGGGACCCAGTACTTC
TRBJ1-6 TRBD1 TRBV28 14 CASRSGGSNSPLHF TGTGCCAGCCGATCAGGGGGATCGAATTCACCCCTCCACTTT
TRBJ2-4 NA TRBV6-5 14 CATGGKEAKNIQYF TGTGCCACCGGGGGTAAAGAAGCCAAAAACATTCAGTACTTC
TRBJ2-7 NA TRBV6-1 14 CASSEVGGGHEQYF TGTGCCAGCAGTGAAGTCGGAGGTGGGCACGAGCAGTACTTC
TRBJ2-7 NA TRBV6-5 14 CASSYSGRGTEQYF TGTGCCAGCAGTTACTCGGGACGGGGGACCGAGCAGTACTTC
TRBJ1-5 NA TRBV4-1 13 CASSQGSEQPQHF TGCGCCAGCAGCCAAGGTAGTGAGCAGCCCCAGCATTTT
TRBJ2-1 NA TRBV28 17 CASSPLAPEGDYNEQFF TGTGCCAGCAGTCCCCTAGCGCCAGAAGGGGACTACAATGAGCAGTTCTTC
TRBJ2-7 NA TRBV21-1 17 CASSKAFTGGYSYEQYF TGTGCCAGCAGCAAAGCCTTTACAGGGGGTTACTCCTACGAGCAGTACTTC
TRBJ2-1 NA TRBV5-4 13 CASSLRGIGEQFF TGTGCCAGCAGCTTGAGAGGGATCGGAGAGCAGTTCTTC
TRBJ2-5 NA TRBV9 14 CASSGPGGQETQYF TGTGCCAGCAGCGGCCCCGGGGGCCAAGAGACCCAGTACTTC
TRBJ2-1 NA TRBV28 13 CATLRPGAHEQFF TGTGCCACCCTCCGGCCTGGAGCACATGAGCAGTTCTTC
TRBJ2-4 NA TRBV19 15 CASSREGLAKNIQYF TGTGCCAGTAGTAGGGAAGGACTAGCCAAAAACATTCAGTACTTC
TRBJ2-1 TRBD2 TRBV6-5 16 CASSFAGTSVYNEQFF TGTGCCAGCAGTTTCGCCGGGACTAGCGTCTACAATGAGCAGTTCTTC
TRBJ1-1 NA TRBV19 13 CATSTSGDTEAFF TGTGCCACCTCGACCTCAGGGGACACTGAAGCTTTCTTT
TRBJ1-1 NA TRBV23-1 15 CASSQSRRLNTEAFF TGCGCCAGCAGTCAATCACGGCGGCTGAACACTGAAGCTTTCTTT
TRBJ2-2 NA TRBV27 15 CASSLRSGRTGELFF TGTGCCAGCAGTTTGCGGAGTGGTCGCACCGGGGAGCTGTTTTTT
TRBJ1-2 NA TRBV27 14 CASSLSPGPGGYTF TGTGCCAGCAGTTTAAGTCCGGGTCCGGGTGGCTACACCTTC